These 28 T cell receptor beta chains were sequenced from one sample in a study of CXCR3-negative and CXCR3-positive naive CD8 T cells. Via 5' RACE with UMI labels, TRB cDNA libraries were prepared. After re-calling the 5' RACE reads, TCRdb lists one entry per CDR3 protein, DNA absent. In total, the table holds approximately 58,000 distinct CDR3 sequences. The sample was naive CXCR3- CD8+ T cells from blood. Specified subset: CD45RO-CCR7+CD27+CD95- naive CD8+ T cells lacking CXCR3 (TNR3-). The receptor set was obtained from a human donor in good health. Some clones in this sample may be carry-over from other donors' samples.

This clonotype is labeled medium-sized based on frequency. V gene TRBV6-1 combines with J gene TRBJ2-1; TCRdb's D call, TRBD1, is unchecked because there is no DNA. This CDR3 region has 17 residues. CDR1 and CDR2 from the germline V gene are MNHNS and SASEGT. CDR3 region: CASSQDWTLGQPNEQFF.

The CDR3 loop reads CATSRGQRGSNEQYF. The rearrangement links TRBV15 to TRBJ2-7; as DNA is missing, the TRBD1 call by TCRdb cannot be tested. Germline CDR1 reads LNHNV; CDR2 reads YYDKDF (reference sequence). CDR3 length: 15 residues.

The chain links TRBV4-1 to TRBJ2-3; the TCRdb call, TRBD2, lacks DNA for checking. CDR1 is MGHRA, CDR2 YSYEKL, per germline. The CDR3 runs 13 residues. Here the CDR3 reads CASGSSATDTQYF.

The chain uses TRBV10-3 and TRBJ2-1; TCRdb's assignment of TRBD1 cannot be checked, as there is no DNA. The CDR3 sequence is 15 residues long. Germline V gene data show CDR1 as ENHRY and CDR2 as SYGVKD. CDR3 residues: CAISESRQGYNEQFF.

J is TRBJ2-3 and V is TRBV14; the D call of TRBD2 rests on TCRdb alone, since no DNA is present to check it. The germline V gene has CDR1 SGHDN and CDR2 FVKESK. The CDR3 extends over 16 amino acids. CDR3 loop: CASSQLTSIAFDTQYF. The variable domain in full, completed from reference TRBV14 and TRBJ2-3, reads EAGVTQFPSHSVIEKGQTVTLRCDPISGHDNLYWYRRVMGKEIKFLLHFVKESKQDESGMPNNRFLAERTGGTYSTLKVQPAELEDSGVYFCASSQLTSIAFDTQYFGPGTRLTVL.

The rearrangement links TRBV4-3 to TRBJ2-7; TCRdb proposes TRBD1, but this gene call is untestable without DNA. This CDR3 has 16 amino acids. Germline values: CDR1 LGHNA, CDR2 YSLEER. The CDR3 reads CASSQDSNRGEYEQYF.

The gene calls are TRBV7-2 and TRBJ2-7; TCRdb names TRBD2, which stays unverified in the absence of DNA. The CDR3 has 14 amino acids. From germline, CDR1 is SGHTA and CDR2 FQGNSA. Here the CDR3 reads CASSLGGPGYEQYF.

V and J are TRBV27 and TRBJ2-7; TCRdb names TRBD1, which stays unverified in the absence of DNA. Germline V gene sequence: CDR1 MNHEY, CDR2 SMNVEV (reference sequence). This CDR3 comprises 13 residues. CDR3 amino acids: CASRLQGTYEQYF.

The V gene is TRBV11-2, the J gene TRBJ2-3; the TRBD2 assignment by TCRdb is unverifiable without DNA. CDR1 is SGHAT, CDR2 FQNNGV, per germline. The CDR3 is 15 amino acids. The CDR3 here is CASSLERDSTDTQYF.

The chain employs TRBV6-6 and TRBJ2-7; no DNA is available, so the TRBD1 call from TCRdb remains unchecked. CDR3 length: 14 amino acids. Germline CDR1 and CDR2: MNHNY and SVGAGI (reference sequence). The CDR3 sequence: CASSYGGPEYEQYF.

The V and J genes are TRBV21-1 and TRBJ1-2. TRBV21-1 is described as a pseudogene. CDR3 size: 16 residues. The CDR3 region is CASSKCSQGGSYGYTF.

The J gene is TRBJ2-7, the V gene TRBV7-7; TCRdb's D call of TRBD2 is untestable without DNA. Germline V gene data show CDR1 as SSHAT and CDR2 as FNYEAQ (reference sequence). The CDR3 runs to 14 residues. CDR3 sequence: CASSLTSASYEQYF.

The rearrangement joins TRBV6-2 or TRBV6-3 to TRBJ2-5; TCRdb designates TRBD1, a call that cannot be tested without DNA. Germline V lookup: CDR1 MNHEY, CDR2 SVGEGT. This CDR3 comprises 14 residues. This chain's CDR3 is CASSSLGRRETQYF.

The chain joins TRBV9 to TRBJ1-2; TCRdb reports TRBD1, a call that lacks DNA to check it against. CDR1 and CDR2 (germline): SGDLS, YYNGEE. The CDR3 runs to 17 residues. The CDR3 loop is CASSAGTSPEANYGYTF.

This chain joins TRBV7-9 and TRBJ1-2; TCRdb's D call of TRBD1 is untestable without DNA. This CDR3 is built from 15 residues. Germline CDR1 is SEHNR and CDR2 is FQNEAQ (reference sequence). CDR3 in amino acids: CASSFSTPGDGSYTF.

This chain connects TRBV29-1 to TRBJ2-7; TCRdb's D gene call, TRBD1, goes unchecked for lack of DNA. The CDR3 has 14 amino acids. The germline gives CDR1 SQVTM, CDR2 ANQGSEA. This chain's CDR3 is CSVGTGGPYYEQYF.

The chain has TRBV7-9 and TRBJ1-1. The CDR3 contains 11 residues. Germline loops: CDR1 SEHNR, CDR2 FQNEAQ (reference sequence). The CDR3 protein is CASRAATEAFF.

The chain uses TRBV29-1 and TRBJ1-4. From germline, CDR1 is SQVTM and CDR2 ANQGSEA. The length of the CDR3 is 16 residues. The CDR3 is CSVETLLTATNEKLFF.

V is TRBV28 and J is TRBJ2-7; TCRdb indicates TRBD1, and absent DNA this call remains unverified. CDR1 is MDHEN and CDR2 is SYDVKM in the germline V gene. CDR3 length equals 14 residues. The chain's CDR3 is CASSLGTGVYEQYF.

This CDR3 reads CASGFHYNEQFF. This sequence joins TRBV12-5 and TRBJ2-1. In germline, CDR1 is LGHNT, CDR2 FRNRAP. The CDR3 loop spans 12 amino acids. Together with reference TRBV12-5 and TRBJ2-1, the CDR3 gives the full variable domain: DARVTQTPRHKVTEMGQEVTMRCQPILGHNTVFWYRQTMMQGLELLAYFRNRAPLDDSGMPKDRFSAEMPDATLATLKIQPSEPRDSAVYFCASGFHYNEQFFGPGTRLTVL.

V is TRBV7-9 and J is TRBJ2-7; TCRdb reports TRBD2, a call that lacks DNA to check it against. The CDR3 is 15 amino acids. Germline V CDR1 and CDR2: SEHNR, FQNEAQ (reference sequence). The CDR3 reads CASSQGLAGIYEQYF.

The rearrangement joins TRBV29-1 to TRBJ2-7; TCRdb lists TRBD2, though no DNA is available to test this call. This CDR3 is 15 amino acids long. Per the germline V gene, CDR1 is SQVTM and CDR2 is ANQGSEA. This CDR3 is CSVEAGGHAPDEQYF.

The chain has TRBV28 and TRBJ1-6; TCRdb calls TRBD1, which cannot be checked without DNA. This CDR3 region has 16 residues. The germline V gene encodes CDR1 MDHEN and CDR2 SYDVKM. The CDR3 loop reads CATGYRGVTDNSPLHF.

The J gene is TRBJ1-5, the V gene TRBV28; the TRBD1 assignment by TCRdb is unverifiable without DNA. Germline V gene sequence: CDR1 MDHEN, CDR2 SYDVKM. The length of the CDR3 is 14 residues. Here the CDR3 reads CASSFRGNGQPQHF.

This chain connects TRBV11-2 to TRBJ1-1. The CDR3 loop spans 16 amino acids. Germline-derived CDR1 and CDR2 are SGHAT and FQNNGV. CDR3 sequence: CASSLYLPADSTEAFF. Looking up the rest from reference TRBV11-2 and TRBJ1-1 gives the full variable domain: EAGVAQSPRYKIIEKRQSVAFWCNPISGHATLYWYQQILGQGPKLLIQFQNNGVVDDSQLPKDRFSAERLKGVDSTLKIQPAKLEDSAVYLCASSLYLPADSTEAFFGQGTRLTVV.

The CDR3 spells CASSRDRGYEQYF. The V gene is TRBV6-4, the J gene TRBJ2-7; TCRdb's D call of TRBD1 is untestable without DNA. Germline loops: CDR1 MRHNA, CDR2 SNTAGT. The length of the CDR3 is 13 residues.

The chain is built from TRBV4-3 and TRBJ2-5. CDR1 is LGHNA and CDR2 is YSLEER in the germline V gene. The CDR3 consists of 15 residues. CDR3 residues: CASSQDGNNQETQYF.

The V and J genes are TRBV12-3 or TRBV12-4 and TRBJ1-4. CDR3 length equals 14 residues. CDR3 loop: CASSLSGGNEKLFF.